The 10 T cell receptor beta chains given below trace back to one sample, sequenced in a study of molecular identifiers for immune sequencing clone quantification (dated by TCRdb to the late 2010s). The library was built by means of PCR. The sequencer was an Illumina HiSeq 4000. Using fastp trimming at Q25 and MiXCR clonotype assembly, TCRdb reanalyzed the public sequencing data and kept in-frame beta chains. Identical CDR3 proteins give one entry, which carries the most common genes and DNA. Present in this sample are about 640,000 distinct CDR3 sequences, nearly 20% of which were seen just once. The ten largest clones take up about 0.9% of the sample. The sequenced sample consisted of naive CD8+ T cells from blood, with Jurkat cell RNA spiked in. The cell subset or site label on this specimen signifies: FACS-sorted CD8+CD4-CCR7+CD45RA+ naive T cells. The receptors shown here come from a human donor in good health. Some libraries in this study had Jurkat cell RNA spiked in.

The table lists this clonotype with many counts. The J gene is TRBJ2-3, the V gene TRBV28; 10 bases line up with TRBD2. Germline CDR1 MDHEN, CDR2 SYDVKM. The V and J ends lost 1 base and 15 bases, in that order; junction bases with no gene match: 4. The length of the CDR3 is 12 residues. The CDR3 protein is CASSLFQREGYF. CDR3 in DNA: TGTGCCAGCAGTTTATTTCAGCGGGAGGGTTATTTT. Full variable domain (rest looked up from reference TRBV28 and TRBJ2-3): DVKVTQSSRYLVKRTGEKVFLECVQDMDHENMFWYRQDPGLGLRLIYFSYDVKMKEKGDIPEGYSVSREKKERFSLILESASTNQTSMYLCASSLFQREGYFGPGTRLTVL.

V usage is TRBV5-6 and J usage is TRBJ2-1; D not resolved. V was cut by 1 base and J by 4 bases, with 9 bases left in between. The CDR3 is made up of 14 amino acids. The germline gives CDR1 SGHDT, CDR2 YYEEEE. The CDR3 region has the DNA TGTGCCAGCAGCTTGAGGCAGCTTTACAATGAGCAGTTCTTC. Protein sequence: CASSLRQLYNEQFF. The full variable domain, its missing parts supplied by reference TRBV5-6 and TRBJ2-1, is DAGVTQSPTHLIKTRGQQVTLRCSPKSGHDTVSWYQQALGQGPQFIFQYYEEEERQRGNFPDRFSGHQFPNYSSELNVNALLLGDSALYLCASSLRQLYNEQFFGPGTRLTVL.

The rearrangement uses TRBV14 and TRBJ2-7; D is uncertain. Deletions cut 4 bases from V and 3 bases from J, with 16 bases between. There are 15 residues in the CDR3. Germline values: CDR1 SGHDN, CDR2 FVKESK. CDR3 protein: CASSREVVGFYEQYF. The CDR3 nucleotides read TGTGCCAGCAGCCGAGAGGTGGTAGGATTCTACGAGCAGTACTTC.

This clonotype was observed at least ten times. This sequence joins TRBV28 and TRBJ2-4; perhaps TRBD1 as D (5 bases). Germline CDR1 is MDHEN and CDR2 is SYDVKM. This CDR3 region has 13 residues. Trimming stripped 3 bases from V and 6 bases from J, with 9 bases between. The CDR3 reads CASSFDSRNIQYF. DNA for the CDR3: TGTGCCAGCAGTTTTGACAGCAGAAACATTCAGTACTTC.

Concerning this clonotype itself: It may be a read error: a sequence one base away is much more abundant. The final CDR3 position lacks the conserved phenylalanine or tryptophan, pointing to a likely read error. This rearrangement joins TRBV27 to TRBJ2-7; TRBD2 matches at 11 bases. Per the germline V gene, CDR1 is MNHEY and CDR2 is SMNVEV (reference sequence). The V and J ends lost 6 bases and 3 bases, in that order; junction bases with no gene match: 4. The CDR3 spans 14 residues. CDR3 in amino acids: CASSRGLADYEQYS. The CDR3 region has the DNA TGTGCCAGCAGCCGGGGACTAGCGGACTACGAGCAGTACTCC.

This clonotype has ten or more counts. CDR3 loop: CASSLWQGVGDTQYF. For the CDR3, the DNA is TGTGCCAGCAGTTTGTGGCAGGGGGTCGGAGATACGCAGTATTTT. The genes are TRBV28 and TRBJ2-3; TRBD1 matches at 7 bases. The CDR3 contains 15 residues. V was clipped by 3 bases and J by 5 bases; unmatched bases: 8. Germline V CDR1 and CDR2: MDHEN, SYDVKM.

This clonotype was seen many times. This chain links TRBV4-3 with TRBJ2-3, with D uncertain. V gave up 2 bases and J gave up 2 bases, with 20 bases separating them. The CDR3 has 18 amino acids. Germline lookup yields CDR1 LGHNA and CDR2 YSLEER. The CDR3 loop reads CASSQLPGDLGNTDTQYF. The DNA for the CDR3 is TGCGCCAGCAGCCAACTACCAGGAGACTTAGGAAACACAGATACGCAGTATTTT.

This clonotype was observed at least ten times. The rearrangement links TRBV12-3 or TRBV12-4 to TRBJ2-3; 8 bases match TRBD2. This CDR3 region has 16 residues. V was clipped by 6 bases and J by 5 bases; unmatched bases: 13. The chain's CDR3 is CASRPQRGGGRDTQYF. The CDR3 bases are TGTGCCAGCAGGCCTCAACGGGGGGGCGGGCGAGATACGCAGTATTTT.

This clonotype has ten or more counts. V usage is TRBV2 and J usage is TRBJ2-7; the D is unclear. The length of the CDR3 is 17 residues. The germline V gene encodes CDR1 SNHLY and CDR2 FYNNEI. Deletions cut 6 bases from V and 3 bases from J, with 24 bases between. The CDR3 loop reads CASSKSPGSAYIYEQYF. CDR3 coding DNA: TGTGCCAGCAGCAAGTCTCCCGGGTCAGCCTACATCTACGAGCAGTACTTC. Full variable domain (outside the CDR3, taken from reference TRBV2 and TRBJ2-7): EPEVTQTPSHQVTQMGQEVILRCVPISNHLYFYWYRQILGQKVEFLVSFYNNEISEKSEIFDDQFSVERPDGSNFTLKIRSTKLEDSAMYFCASSKSPGSAYIYEQYFGPGTRLTVT.

This clonotype was observed at least ten times. The chain couples TRBV7-9 to TRBJ2-7; D assignment may be TRBD1 or TRBD2 (5 bases each). This CDR3 spans 12 amino acids. Per germline, CDR1 SEHNR and CDR2 FQNEAQ (reference sequence). The V gene lost 2 bases and the J gene lost 5 bases, with 7 bases spanning the gap. CDR3 sequence (DNA): TGTGCCAGCAGCTTATTGGGGGACGAGCAGTACTTC. This sequence encodes CASSLLGDEQYF.